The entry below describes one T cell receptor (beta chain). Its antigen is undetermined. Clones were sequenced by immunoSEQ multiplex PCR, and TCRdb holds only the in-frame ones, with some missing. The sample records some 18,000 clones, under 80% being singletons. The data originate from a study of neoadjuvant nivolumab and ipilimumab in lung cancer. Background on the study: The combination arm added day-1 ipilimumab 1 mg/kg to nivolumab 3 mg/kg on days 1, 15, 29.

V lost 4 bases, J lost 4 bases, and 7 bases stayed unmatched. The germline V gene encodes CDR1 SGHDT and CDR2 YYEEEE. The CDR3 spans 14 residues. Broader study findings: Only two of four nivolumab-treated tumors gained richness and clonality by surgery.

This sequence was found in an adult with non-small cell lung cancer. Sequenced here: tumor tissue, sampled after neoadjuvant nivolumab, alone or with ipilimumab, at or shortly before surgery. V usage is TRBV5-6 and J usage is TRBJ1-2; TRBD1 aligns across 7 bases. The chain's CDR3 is CASSLTGTVYGYTF. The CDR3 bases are TGTGCCAGCAGCCTCACGGGGACAGTCTATGGCTACACCTTC. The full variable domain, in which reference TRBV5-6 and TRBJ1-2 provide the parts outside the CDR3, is DAGVTQSPTHLIKTRGQQVTLRCSPKSGHDTVSWYQQALGQGPQFIFQYYEEEERQRGNFPDRFSGHQFPNYSSELNVNALLLGDSALYLCASSLTGTVYGYTFGSGTRLTVV.